The 27 T cell receptor beta chains below were found in one sample sequenced in a study of control samples from healthy donors and cancer patients. The protocol was immunoSEQ multiplex PCR, while the TCRdb copy is restricted to in-frame clones and leaves out a portion. The sample has 170,000 or so clones, roughly 93% seen once; the top ten hold approximately 1.5%. Sequencing used blood. All receptors come from a man aged 18 to 29 in good health.

The CDR3 DNA reads as TGTGCCAGCAGGGACAGGGGGTCAGCGGGGCTGTCCTACAATGAGCAGTTCTTC. It translates to CASRDRGSAGLSYNEQFF. V and J are TRBV3-1 (or the pseudogene TRBV3-2) and TRBJ2-1, with TRBD1 identical over 10 bases. The V segment lost 6 bases and the J segment 1 base; nucleotides outside the gene matches: 12. Germline lookup yields CDR1 LGHDT and CDR2 YNNKEL (reference sequence). The CDR3 is 18 residues long.

This chain connects TRBV5-4 to TRBJ1-5; D is unresolved. CDR1 is SGHNT and CDR2 is YYREEE in the germline V gene (reference sequence). The CDR3 has 13 residues. Trimming took 0 bases from V and 6 from J, leaving 7 bases between them. This CDR3 reads CASSLDSGQPQHF. The CDR3 nucleotides are TGTGCCAGCAGCTTGGATTCAGGTCAGCCCCAGCATTTT.

The chain combines TRBV7-9 with TRBJ2-7; D not resolved. Germline assignment: CDR1 SEHNR and CDR2 FQNEAQ (reference sequence). The CDR3 totals 14 residues. The V gene lost 4 bases and the J gene lost 3 bases, with 13 bases spanning the gap. CDR3 sequence reads: CASSSLGPIYEQYF. The CDR3 coding sequence is TGTGCCAGCAGCTCCCTGGGCCCGATCTACGAGCAGTACTTC.

This clone has just one count. The V gene is TRBV7-3, the J gene TRBJ2-1; 11 bases agree with TRBD2. The germline V gene has CDR1 SGHTA and CDR2 FQGTGA. The CDR3 consists of 16 residues. J was trimmed by 1 base and V by 4 bases; bases with no gene match: 3. The DNA for the CDR3 is TGTGCCAGCAGCTATAGCGGGGGGGATTCCTACAATGAGCAGTTCTTC. Translation gives CASSYSGGDSYNEQFF.

This clone has more than one count but fewer than ten. The chain links TRBV7-2 to TRBJ2-7; D not certain. The CDR3 is 13 residues long. CDR1 is SGHTA, CDR2 FQGNSA, per germline. Trimming stripped 2 bases from V and 3 bases from J, with 8 bases between. CDR3 protein: CASSLNSYYEQYF. CDR3 nucleotides: TGTGCCAGCAGCTTAAACTCGTACTACGAGCAGTACTTC.

The rearrangement joins TRBV5-1 to TRBJ2-5; D not resolved. The CDR3 runs 13 residues. Germline V gene lookup returns CDR1 SGHRS and CDR2 YFSETQ. V was cut by 4 bases and J by 1 base, with 8 bases left in between. Written as DNA, the CDR3 is TGCGCCAGCAGCCCACAGACCCAAGAGACCCAGTACTTC. Protein sequence: CASSPQTQETQYF. The full variable domain, its missing parts supplied by reference TRBV5-1 and TRBJ2-5, is KAGVTQTPRYLIKTRGQQVTLSCSPISGHRSVSWYQQTPGQGLQFLFEYFSETQRNKGNFPGRFSGRQFSNSRSEMNVSTLELGDSALYLCASSPQTQETQYFGPGTRLLVL.

The chain employs TRBV7-8 and TRBJ1-6; TRBD1 aligns across 8 bases. Germline values: CDR1 SGHVS, CDR2 FQNEAQ. CDR3 size: 14 residues. Trimming cost V 6 bases and J 11 bases; bases outside gene matches: 9. The CDR3 loop is CASSSGTGPTPLHF. CDR3 nucleotides: TGTGCCAGCAGTTCGGGGACAGGTCCGACACCCCTCCACTTT. Drawing the rest from reference TRBV7-8 and TRBJ1-6, the complete variable domain is GAGVSQSPRYKVAKRGQDVALRCDPISGHVSLFWYQQALGQGPEFLTYFQNEAQLDKSGLPSDRFFAERPEGSVSTLKIQRTQQEDSAVYLCASSSGTGPTPLHFGNGTRLTVT.

The J gene is TRBJ1-5, the V gene TRBV19; perhaps TRBD1 as D (6 bases). Germline CDR1 reads LNHDA; CDR2 reads SQIVND (reference sequence). Trimming took off 8 bases at V and 1 base at J, with 18 bases between the two ends. The CDR3 is made up of 16 amino acids. CDR3 DNA: TGTGCCAGTCGAAACCTCGGAGGGGGAAGCAATCAGCCCCAGCATTTT. Protein sequence: CASRNLGGGSNQPQHF.

The rearrangement uses TRBV29-1 and TRBJ1-2; TRBD1 matches at 7 bases. V shed 7 bases and J 0 bases; nucleotides not matched to a gene: 11. The CDR3 length is 15 residues. The germline V gene encodes CDR1 SQVTM and CDR2 ANQGSEA. Here the CDR3 reads CSAYGQAKANYGYTF. CDR3 sequence (DNA): TGCAGCGCCTATGGACAGGCCAAAGCTAACTATGGCTACACCTTC.

The genes are TRBV9 and TRBJ2-1, with TRBD2 as a possible D gene (6 bases). In germline, CDR1 is SGDLS, CDR2 YYNGEE. The CDR3 loop spans 13 amino acids. Trimming cost V 3 bases and J 10 bases, with 14 bases left between them. The CDR3 bases are TGTGCCAGCAGCGGAGAGGGGAGGAGGGAGCAGTTCTTC. It codes for CASSGEGRREQFF.

The CDR3 sequence: CASSGGGRKSQPQHF. As DNA, the CDR3 is TGTGCCAGCAGCGGGGGGGGGCGGAAGAGTCAGCCCCAGCATTTT. This rearrangement joins TRBV7-8 to TRBJ1-5; TRBD1 is a possible D gene (6 bases). CDR3 size: 15 residues. V lost 5 bases and J 6 bases, leaving 17 bases between the germline ends. CDR1 and CDR2 (germline): SGHVS, FQNEAQ.

The chain has TRBV28 and TRBJ2-7; 8 nucleotides agree with TRBD1. The CDR3 totals 14 residues. Germline V gene lookup returns CDR1 MDHEN and CDR2 SYDVKM. V lost 0 bases and J lost 7; bases outside the gene matches: 5. The CDR3 reads CASSLWQGAEEQYF. In DNA form, the CDR3 reads TGTGCCAGCAGTTTATGGCAGGGGGCGGAAGAGCAGTACTTC.

On this clone: This same CDR3 is encoded by further DNA sequences in the sample. The chain employs TRBV18 and TRBJ2-7; D could derive from TRBD1 or TRBD2 (5 bases each). With 2 bases removed from V and 1 base from J, the gap between germline ends came to 6 bases. CDR3 length: 13 residues. The germline V gene has CDR1 KGHSH and CDR2 LQKENI. Here the CDR3 reads CASSPGTSYEQYF. CDR3 DNA sequence: TGTGCCAGCTCACCAGGGACGTCCTACGAGCAGTACTTC.

The rearrangement links TRBV6-4 to TRBJ2-2; a weak D match, TRBD2 (5 bases). The V and J ends lost 3 bases and 2 bases respectively, with 13 bases between them. Per germline, CDR1 MRHNA and CDR2 SNTAGT. CDR3 length: 16 residues. CDR3 residues: CASSDSDLFNTGELFF. The CDR3 DNA reads as TGTGCCAGCAGTGATTCGGACTTGTTCAACACCGGGGAGCTGTTTTTT.

The gene calls are TRBV6-6 and TRBJ1-5; no definite D call. V dropped 10 bases and J dropped 0 bases, with 13 bases sitting between them. The germline CDR1 and CDR2 sequences are MNHNY and SVGAGI (reference sequence). The CDR3 is 14 amino acids. The CDR3 protein is CATSGQNSNQPQHF. The CDR3 bases are TGTGCCACTTCCGGCCAAAATAGCAATCAGCCCCAGCATTTT.

This chain uses TRBV7-3 with TRBJ2-1; 10 bases map to TRBD2. Trimming at V came to 0 bases and at J to 0 bases, leaving 14 bases not matched to a gene. CDR1 is SGHTA, CDR2 FQGTGA, per germline. The CDR3 has 21 amino acids. The CDR3 DNA follows: TGTGCCAGCAGCTTAACGAATCGGTCCCTAGCGGGAGAATACTCCTACAATGAGCAGTTCTTC. Its protein product is CASSLTNRSLAGEYSYNEQFF.

The chain recombines TRBV28 with TRBJ1-5, with a tentative D call TRBD1 (5 bases). V was pared by 7 bases and J by 2 bases, with 12 bases between. CDR1 is MDHEN, CDR2 SYDVKM, per germline. The length of the CDR3 is 14 residues. The CDR3 reads CASMQGYGNQPQHF. The CDR3 bases are TGTGCCAGCATGCAGGGATATGGCAATCAGCCCCAGCATTTT.

The chain employs TRBV29-1 and TRBJ1-1; 7 nucleotides match TRBD1. After removal of 7 bases from V and 10 bases from J, the junction contained 15 bases not matched to a gene. This CDR3 contains 13 residues. Germline CDR1 and CDR2: SQVTM and ANQGSEA. The CDR3 protein is CSGVQGPTARAFF. The CDR3 coding sequence is TGCAGCGGTGTACAGGGGCCCACCGCGCGAGCTTTCTTT.

The chain recombines TRBV5-5 with TRBJ1-6; D is undetermined. This CDR3 region has 16 residues. The ends were cut back, 4 bases at V and 0 bases at J, with 11 bases in the middle. Germline CDR1 is SGHKS and CDR2 is YYEKEE (reference sequence). CDR3 sequence: CASSPLGSSYNSPLHF. CDR3 bases: TGTGCCAGCAGCCCCCTGGGGAGCTCCTATAATTCACCCCTCCACTTT. Full variable domain (remainder filled in from reference TRBV5-5 and TRBJ1-6): DAGVTQSPTHLIKTRGQQVTLRCSPISGHKSVSWYQQVLGQGPQFIFQYYEKEERGRGNFPDRFSARQFPNYSSELNVNALLLGDSALYLCASSPLGSSYNSPLHFGNGTRLTVT.

V and J are TRBV6-5 and TRBJ1-2, with D tentatively TRBD1 (6 bases). The germline V gene has CDR1 MNHEY and CDR2 SVGAGI. V lost 6 bases and J 6 bases, leaving 17 bases between the germline ends. The CDR3 contains 14 residues. This chain's CDR3 is CASRPALQGHGYTF. CDR3 DNA: TGTGCCAGCAGGCCAGCATTACAGGGTCATGGCTACACCTTC.

The chain couples TRBV19 to TRBJ1-5, with 10 bases aligning to TRBD1. Germline V gives CDR1 LNHDA, CDR2 SQIVND (reference sequence). The ends lost 3 bases at V and 4 bases at J; junction bases unmatched: 6. The CDR3 extends over 16 amino acids. In DNA form, the CDR3 reads TGTGCCAGTAGTATGCCCCCGGACAGGGGGAATCAGCCCCAGCATTTT. Its translation: CASSMPPDRGNQPQHF.

The V gene is TRBV6-5, the J gene TRBJ1-4; 7 nucleotides align to TRBD1. V lost 10 bases to trimming and J lost 8 bases; unmatched junction nucleotides: 10. Germline CDR1 reads MNHEY; CDR2 reads SVGAGI. The CDR3 length is 13 residues. This chain's CDR3 is CATSGGEDEKLFF. CDR3 in DNA: TGTGCCACCTCAGGGGGAGAGGACGAAAAACTGTTTTTT.

The DNA for the CDR3 is TGTGCCAGCAGCCAAGAACTAGCGGACCCTCGGAACGAGCAGTACTTC. This encodes CASSQELADPRNEQYF. The genes are TRBV4-2 and TRBJ2-7, with 8 bases identical to TRBD2. V lost 0 bases to trimming and J lost 5 bases; unmatched junction nucleotides: 9. The CDR3 has 16 residues. From germline, CDR1 is LGHNA and CDR2 YNFKEQ.

This chain uses TRBV5-1 with TRBJ2-7; TRBD1 or TRBD2 may be the D gene (5 bases each). Trimming took 0 bases from V and 3 from J, leaving 13 bases between them. Germline V CDR1 and CDR2: SGHRS, YFSETQ. The CDR3 contains 15 residues. DNA for the CDR3: TGCGCCAGCAGCTTGGTCCCAGGGACCTACTACGAGCAGTACTTC. Amino acids: CASSLVPGTYYEQYF. The full variable domain, in which reference TRBV5-1 and TRBJ2-7 provide the parts outside the CDR3, is KAGVTQTPRYLIKTRGQQVTLSCSPISGHRSVSWYQQTPGQGLQFLFEYFSETQRNKGNFPGRFSGRQFSNSRSEMNVSTLELGDSALYLCASSLVPGTYYEQYFGPGTRLTVT.

V and J are TRBV25-1 and TRBJ1-1; TRBD1 agrees at 9 bases. This CDR3 is built from 15 residues. The V segment lost 7 bases and the J segment 6 bases; nucleotides outside the gene matches: 12. The germline CDR1 and CDR2 sequences are MGHDK and SYGVNS. This CDR3 reads CASTVDRGGTAEAFF. For the CDR3, the DNA is TGTGCCAGCACCGTGGACAGGGGAGGCACCGCTGAAGCTTTCTTT.

The sample holds one count of this clone. The chain joins TRBV24-1 to TRBJ2-2; maybe TRBD1 (5 bases). The germline CDR1 and CDR2 sequences are KGHDR and SFDVKD. The length of the CDR3 is 16 residues. V shed 3 bases and J shed 1 base, with 11 bases lying between them. CDR3 in DNA: TGTGCCACCAGTGATCCGACGACAGTGAACACCGGGGAGCTGTTTTTT. Protein product: CATSDPTTVNTGELFF.

This clone appeared a few times. This chain connects TRBV5-1 to TRBJ1-2; D uncertain. CDR1 and CDR2 from the germline V gene are SGHRS and YFSETQ. This CDR3 is built from 14 residues. Trimming took off 4 bases at V and 8 bases at J, with 18 bases between the two ends. CDR3 amino acids: CASSHKRFGEGYTF. CDR3 sequence (DNA): TGCGCCAGCAGCCACAAACGGTTTGGAGAGGGCTACACCTTC.